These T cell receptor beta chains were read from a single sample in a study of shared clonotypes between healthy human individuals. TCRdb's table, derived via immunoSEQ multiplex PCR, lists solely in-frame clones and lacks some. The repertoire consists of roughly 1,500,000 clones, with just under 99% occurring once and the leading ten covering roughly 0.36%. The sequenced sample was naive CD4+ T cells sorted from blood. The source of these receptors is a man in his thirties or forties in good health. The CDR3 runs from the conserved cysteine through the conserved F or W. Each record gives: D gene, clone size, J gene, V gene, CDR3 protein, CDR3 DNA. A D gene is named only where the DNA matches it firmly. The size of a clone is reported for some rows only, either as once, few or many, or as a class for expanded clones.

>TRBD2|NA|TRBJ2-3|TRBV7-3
CASSPLGGGRLASTDTQYF
TGTGCCAGCAGCCCCCTTGGTGGCGGGAGGTTGGCTAGCACAGATACGCAGTATTTT
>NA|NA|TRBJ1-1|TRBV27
CASSVERHRPKDIEAFF
TGTGCCAGCAGTGTCGAACGTCACCGACCCAAGGATATTGAAGCTTTCTTT
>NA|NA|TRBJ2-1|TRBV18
CASSPDNEQFF
TGTGCCAGCTCACCGGACAATGAGCAGTTCTTC
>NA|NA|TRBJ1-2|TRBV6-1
CASSEAGWGRGYTF
TGTGCCAGCAGTGAAGCCGGATGGGGAAGAGGCTACACCTTC
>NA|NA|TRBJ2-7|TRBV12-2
CASRLVNSSGRISYEQYF
TGTGCAAGTCGCTTAGTTAATTCTAGCGGGAGGATCTCCTACGAGCAGTACTTC
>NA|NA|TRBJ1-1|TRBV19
CASSIVLNTEAFF
TGTGCCAGTAGTATAGTCCTGAACACTGAAGCTTTCTTT
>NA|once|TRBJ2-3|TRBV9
CASSVGTTPSNTQYF
TGTGCCAGCAGCGTAGGGACGACGCCCAGTAATACGCAGTATTTT
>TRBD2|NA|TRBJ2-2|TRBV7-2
CASSPRRTSKNGELFF
TGTGCCAGCAGCCCCCGCCGGACTAGCAAGAACGGGGAGCTGTTTTTT
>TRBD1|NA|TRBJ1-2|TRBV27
CASSPRIRDRGHGYTF
TGTGCCAGCAGTCCAAGGATCCGGGACAGGGGGCACGGCTACACCTTC
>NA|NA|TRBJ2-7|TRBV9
CASSAGLTSYEQYF
TGTGCCAGCAGCGCAGGACTCACATCCTACGAGCAGTACTTC
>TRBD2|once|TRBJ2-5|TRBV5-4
CASSLVPGGQETQYF
TGTGCCAGCAGCTTGGTTCCGGGAGGGCAAGAGACCCAGTACTTC
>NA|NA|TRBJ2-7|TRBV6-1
CASSEQGSSYEQYF
TGTGCCAGCAGTGAGCAGGGAAGCTCCTACGAGCAGTACTTC
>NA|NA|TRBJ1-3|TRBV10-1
CASSAGGSGNTIYF
TGCGCCAGCAGTGCCGGTGGCTCTGGAAACACCATATATTTT
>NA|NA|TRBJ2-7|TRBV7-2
CASSLVGGKHSYEQYF
TGTGCCAGCAGCTTAGTAGGGGGAAAACACTCCTACGAGCAGTACTTC
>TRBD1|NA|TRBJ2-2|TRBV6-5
CASSNGQGVLFF
TGTGCCAGCAGTAACGGACAGGGAGTGCTGTTTTTT
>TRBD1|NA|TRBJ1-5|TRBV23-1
CASSPPGQGTNSNQPQHF
TGCGCCAGCAGTCCACCGGGACAGGGCACAAATAGCAATCAGCCCCAGCATTTT
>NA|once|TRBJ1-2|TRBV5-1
CASSLASRNFYGYTF
TGCGCCAGCAGCTTGGCCAGCAGGAACTTCTATGGCTACACCTTC
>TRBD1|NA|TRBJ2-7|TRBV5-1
CASSLGDRVYEQYF
TGCGCCAGCAGCTTGGGGGACAGGGTATACGAGCAGTACTTC
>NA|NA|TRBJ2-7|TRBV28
CASRLGVYEQYF
TGTGCCAGCAGACTGGGGGTCTACGAGCAGTACTTC
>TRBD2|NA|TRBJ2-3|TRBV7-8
CASSSRTRKATQYF
TGTGCCAGCAGCTCACGGACTAGGAAAGCTACGCAGTATTTT
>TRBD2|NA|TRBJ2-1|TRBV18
CASSAGLAEYNEQFF
TGTGCCAGCTCGGCCGGACTAGCGGAGTACAATGAGCAGTTCTTC
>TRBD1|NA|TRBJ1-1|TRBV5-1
CACGTGVFRNTEAFF
TGCGCCTGCGGGACAGGGGTCTTCAGGAACACTGAAGCTTTCTTT
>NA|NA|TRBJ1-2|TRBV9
CASSSSRHGPSYGYTF
TGTGCCAGCAGCTCCTCCCGCCACGGGCCCTCCTATGGCTACACCTTC
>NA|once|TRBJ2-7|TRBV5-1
CASGRDGRSYEQYF
TGCGCCAGCGGCCGAGACGGACGCTCCTACGAGCAGTACTTC
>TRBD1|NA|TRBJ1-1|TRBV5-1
CASSPSDRGWNTEAFF
TGCGCCAGCAGCCCATCGGACAGGGGATGGAACACTGAAGCTTTCTTT
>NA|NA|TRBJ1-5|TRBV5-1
CASSLDRDTNQPQHF
TGCGCCAGCAGCTTGGACCGGGACACTAATCAGCCCCAGCATTTT
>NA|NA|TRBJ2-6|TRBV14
CASSPVWAGANVLTF
TGTGCCAGCAGCCCCGTTTGGGCTGGGGCCAACGTCCTGACTTTC
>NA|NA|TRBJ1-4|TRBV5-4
CASSLWLNEKLFF
TGTGCCAGCAGCTTGTGGCTAAATGAAAAACTGTTTTTT
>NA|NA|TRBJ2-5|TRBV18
CASSPRTAQETQYF
TGTGCCAGCTCACCACGGACAGCTCAAGAGACCCAGTACTTC
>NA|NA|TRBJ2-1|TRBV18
CASSPVGNEQFF
TGTGCCAGCTCACCTGTTGGCAATGAGCAGTTCTTC